This T cell receptor beta chain came from a study of T cell changes during pregnancy in multiple sclerosis. V lost 2 bases and J 5 bases, leaving 10 bases between the germline ends. CDR1 is SGHRS, CDR2 YFSETQ, per germline. There are 14 residues in the CDR3. Sequenced by immunoSEQ multiplex PCR; TCRdb stores in-frame clones only, minus some. The repertoire holds about 36,000 clones, about 92% seen once, with 1.2% in the top ten. The rearrangement links TRBV5-1 to TRBJ2-2; weak D call: TRBD1 (5 bases). This clonotype originated in a female donor with multiple sclerosis, enrolled in a pregnancy study. Sequencing used PBMCs (not recorded whether the cells were cultured). The CDR3 reads CASSFPRDTGELFF. The CDR3 region has the DNA TGCGCCAGCAGCTTCCCCAGGGATACCGGGGAGCTGTTTTTT.